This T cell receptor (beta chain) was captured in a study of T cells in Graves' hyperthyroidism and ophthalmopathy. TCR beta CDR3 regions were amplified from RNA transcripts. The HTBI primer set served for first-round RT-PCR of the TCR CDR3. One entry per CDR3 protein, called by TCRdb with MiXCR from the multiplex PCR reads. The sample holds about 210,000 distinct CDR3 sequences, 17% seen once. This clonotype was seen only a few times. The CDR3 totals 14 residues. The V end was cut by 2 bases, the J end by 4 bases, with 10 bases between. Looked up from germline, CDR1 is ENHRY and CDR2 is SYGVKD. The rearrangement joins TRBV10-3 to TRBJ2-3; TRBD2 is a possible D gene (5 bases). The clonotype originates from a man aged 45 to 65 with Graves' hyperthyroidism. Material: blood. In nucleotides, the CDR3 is TGTGCCATCAGTGAGCCTAGCTCGGCAGATACGCAGTATTTT. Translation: CAISEPSSADTQYF.